This paragraph reports one T cell receptor beta chain. Antigen: not known. Regarding time point: peripheral blood 6 weeks after treatment start. V was clipped by 0 bases and J by 8 bases, with 17 bases between them. The CDR3 runs to 15 residues. CDR1 is SGHRS, CDR2 YFSETQ, per germline. These data belong to a study of PD-L1 blockade in urothelial cancer. Across the whole study: In the mid-2010s, patients got going on atezolizumab, taking 1,200 mg intravenously every 3 weeks. The analyses of blood took place 3 weeks (second dose) and 6 weeks after treatment start. The study recovered a median of around 150,000 T cells per blood sample.

Measured with immunoSEQ multiplex PCR; TCRdb has only the in-frame clones, and not every one. The sample shows around 80,000 clones, around 93% of them seen only once. Study findings and constraints: Below-median pretreatment blood TCR clonality predicted better survival.

The origin of this receptor is a woman over 75 with urothelial cancer. V gene TRBV5-1 combines with J gene TRBJ1-2; possible D gene TRBD1, 5 bases. Material: PBMCs, obtained around atezolizumab (anti-PD-L1) treatment. CDR3 protein: CASSLDGHPAVGYTF. The CDR3 region has the DNA TGCGCCAGCAGCTTGGATGGACACCCTGCTGTGGGCTACACCTTC.